This entry concerns a single T cell receptor beta chain. CDR1 and CDR2 from the germline V gene are MNHEY and SMNVEV (reference sequence). The CDR3 contains 16 residues. Germline trimming cut 5 bases from V and 4 bases from J; bases unmatched to any gene: 9. The repertoire was sequenced with immunoSEQ multiplex PCR; TCRdb's copy has only in-frame clones and lacks some. The table records 40,000 to 65,000 clones, about 81% of them present only once. These data originate in a study of T cell responses to AZD1222 COVID-19 vaccine. The origin of this receptor is an adult in good health. The V gene is TRBV27, the J gene TRBJ2-3; 10 nucleotides agree with TRBD2. The input for sequencing was peripheral blood, taken on day 0 of AZD1222 vaccination. This CDR3 reads CASSPGTSDGADTQYF. CDR3 bases: TGTGCCAGCAGTCCCGGGACTAGCGATGGGGCAGATACGCAGTATTTT.